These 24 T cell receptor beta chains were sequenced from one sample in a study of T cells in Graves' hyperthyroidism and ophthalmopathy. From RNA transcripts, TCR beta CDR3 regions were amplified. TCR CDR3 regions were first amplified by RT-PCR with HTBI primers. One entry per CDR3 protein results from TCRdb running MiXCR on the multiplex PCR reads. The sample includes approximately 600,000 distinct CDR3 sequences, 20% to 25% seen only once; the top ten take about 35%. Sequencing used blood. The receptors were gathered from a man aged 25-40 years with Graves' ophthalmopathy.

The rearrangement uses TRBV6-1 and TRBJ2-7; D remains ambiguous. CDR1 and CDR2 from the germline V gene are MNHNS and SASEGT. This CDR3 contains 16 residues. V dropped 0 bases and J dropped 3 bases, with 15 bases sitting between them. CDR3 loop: CASSEAGQLGIYEQYF. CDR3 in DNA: TGTGCCAGCAGTGAAGCCGGTCAGTTAGGAATCTACGAGCAGTACTTC.

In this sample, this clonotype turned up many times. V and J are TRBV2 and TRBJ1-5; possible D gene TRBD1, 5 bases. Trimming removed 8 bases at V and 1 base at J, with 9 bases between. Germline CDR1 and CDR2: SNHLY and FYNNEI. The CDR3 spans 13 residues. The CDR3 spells CASQGTSNQPQHF. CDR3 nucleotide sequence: TGTGCCAGCCAGGGAACGAGCAATCAGCCCCAGCATTTT.

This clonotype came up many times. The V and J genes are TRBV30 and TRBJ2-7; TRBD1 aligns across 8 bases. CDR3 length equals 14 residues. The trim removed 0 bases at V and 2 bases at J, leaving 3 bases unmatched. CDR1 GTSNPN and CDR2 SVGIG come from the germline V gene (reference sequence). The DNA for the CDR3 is TGTGCCTGGAGTGTGAAGGACAGGGCCTACGAGCAGTACTTC. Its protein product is CAWSVKDRAYEQYF. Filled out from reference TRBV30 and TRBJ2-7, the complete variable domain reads SQTIHQWPATLVQPVGSPLSLECTVEGTSNPNLYWYRQAAGRGLQLLFYSVGIGQISSEVPQNLSASRPQDRQFILSSKKLLLSDSGFYLCAWSVKDRAYEQYFGPGTRLTVT.

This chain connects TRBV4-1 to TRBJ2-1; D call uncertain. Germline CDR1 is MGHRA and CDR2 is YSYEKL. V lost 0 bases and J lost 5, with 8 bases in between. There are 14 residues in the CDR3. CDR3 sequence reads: CASSQESSNNEQFF. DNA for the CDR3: TGCGCCAGCAGCCAAGAAAGCAGCAACAATGAGCAGTTCTTC.

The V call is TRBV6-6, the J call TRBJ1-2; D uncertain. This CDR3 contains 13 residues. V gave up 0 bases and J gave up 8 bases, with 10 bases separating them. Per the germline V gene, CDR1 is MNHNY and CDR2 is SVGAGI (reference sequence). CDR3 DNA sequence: TGTGCCAGCAGTTACTCGACGCGGGAAGGCTACACCTTC. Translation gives CASSYSTREGYTF.

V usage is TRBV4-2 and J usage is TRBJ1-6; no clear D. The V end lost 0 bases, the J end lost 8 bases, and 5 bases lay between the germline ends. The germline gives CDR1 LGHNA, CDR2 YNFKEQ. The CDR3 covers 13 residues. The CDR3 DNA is TGTGCCAGCAGCCAAGAACTTTATTCACCCCTCCACTTT. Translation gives CASSQELYSPLHF.

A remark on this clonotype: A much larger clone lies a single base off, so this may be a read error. CDR3 nucleotide sequence: TGTGCCTCTCAGGGGGGACAGGGGGATGAAAAACTGTTTTTT. Translating it yields CASQGGQGDEKLFF. This chain uses TRBV28 with TRBJ1-4; 11 bases agree with TRBD1. Germline V gene data show CDR1 as MDHEN and CDR2 as SYDVKM. CDR3 length: 14 residues. Trimming took 11 bases from V and 6 from J; bases not matched to a gene: 8.

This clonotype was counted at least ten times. The DNA for the CDR3 is TGTGCCAGCAGCTTTGGGACTGTCAATGAGCAGTTCTTC. Residues: CASSFGTVNEQFF. The chain joins TRBV7-8 to TRBJ2-1, with a weak D call TRBD2 (6 bases). The CDR3 sequence is 13 residues long. CDR1 and CDR2 from the germline V gene are SGHVS and FQNEAQ. V was pared by 3 bases and J by 6 bases, with 9 bases between.

CDR3 sequence reads: CAWSVKQKLFF. The CDR3 DNA is TGTGCCTGGAGTGTAAAACAAAAACTGTTTTTT. J is TRBJ1-4 and V is TRBV30; D is uncertain. Germline CDR1 is GTSNPN and CDR2 is SVGIG (reference sequence). CDR3 length: 11 residues. Trimming took 0 bases from V and 9 from J, leaving 5 bases between them.

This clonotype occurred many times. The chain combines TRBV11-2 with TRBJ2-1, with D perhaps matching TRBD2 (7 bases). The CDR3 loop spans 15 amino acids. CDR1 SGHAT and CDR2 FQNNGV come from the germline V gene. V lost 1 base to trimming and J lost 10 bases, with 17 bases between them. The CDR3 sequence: CASSLGFLAGAEQFF. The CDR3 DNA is TGTGCCAGCAGCTTAGGTTTTTTGGCGGGGGCCGAGCAGTTCTTC.

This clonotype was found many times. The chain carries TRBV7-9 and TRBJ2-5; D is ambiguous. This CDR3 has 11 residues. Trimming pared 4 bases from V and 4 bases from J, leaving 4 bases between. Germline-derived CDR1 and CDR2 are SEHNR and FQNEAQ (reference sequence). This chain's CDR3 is CASSSGETQYF. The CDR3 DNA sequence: TGTGCCAGCAGCTCTGGAGAGACCCAGTACTTC.

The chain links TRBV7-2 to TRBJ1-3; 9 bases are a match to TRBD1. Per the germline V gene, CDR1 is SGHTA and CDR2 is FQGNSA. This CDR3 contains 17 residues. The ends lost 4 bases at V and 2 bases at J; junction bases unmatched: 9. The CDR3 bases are TGTGCCAGCAGCTATAATCGGGACAGGGTACCTGGAAACACCATATATTTT. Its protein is CASSYNRDRVPGNTIYF.

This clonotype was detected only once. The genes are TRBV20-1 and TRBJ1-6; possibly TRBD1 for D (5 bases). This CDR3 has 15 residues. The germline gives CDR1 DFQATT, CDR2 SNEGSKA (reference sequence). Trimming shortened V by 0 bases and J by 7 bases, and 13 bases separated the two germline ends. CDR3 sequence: CSARDGGTSNSPLHF. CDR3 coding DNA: TGCAGTGCTAGAGATGGGGGGACCTCAAATTCACCCCTCCACTTT.

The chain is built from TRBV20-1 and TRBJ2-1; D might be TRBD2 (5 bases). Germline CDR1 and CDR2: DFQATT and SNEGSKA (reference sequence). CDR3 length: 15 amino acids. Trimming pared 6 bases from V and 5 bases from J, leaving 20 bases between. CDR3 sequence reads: CSAPPMRAGDNEQFF. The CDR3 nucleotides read TGCAGTGCCCCCCCGATGAGAGCCGGGGACAATGAGCAGTTCTTC.

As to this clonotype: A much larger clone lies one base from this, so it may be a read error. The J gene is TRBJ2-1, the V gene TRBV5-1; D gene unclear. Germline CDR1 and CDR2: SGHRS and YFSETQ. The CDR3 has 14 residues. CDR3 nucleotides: TGCGCCAGCAGCTTGGACTCCCTGGGCAATGGGCAGTTCTTC. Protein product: CASSLDSLGNGQFF. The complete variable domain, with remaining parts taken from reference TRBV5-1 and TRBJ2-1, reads KAGVTQTPRYLIKTRGQQVTLSCSPISGHRSVSWYQQTPGQGLQFLFEYFSETQRNKGNFPGRFSGRQFSNSRSEMNVSTLELGDSALYLCASSLDSLGNGQFFGPGTRLTVL.

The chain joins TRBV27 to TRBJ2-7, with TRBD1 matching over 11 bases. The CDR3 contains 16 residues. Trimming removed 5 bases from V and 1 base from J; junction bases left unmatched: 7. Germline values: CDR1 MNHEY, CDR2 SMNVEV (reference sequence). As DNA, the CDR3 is TGTGCCAGCAGTCCAGGCGGACAGGGGGCATCCTACGAGCAGTACTTC. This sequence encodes CASSPGGQGASYEQYF.

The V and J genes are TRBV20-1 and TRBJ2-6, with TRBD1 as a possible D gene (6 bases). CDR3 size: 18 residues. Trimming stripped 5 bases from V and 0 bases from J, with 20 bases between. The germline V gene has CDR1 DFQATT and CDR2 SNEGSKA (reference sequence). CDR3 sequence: CSAEDSPHSYSGANVLTF. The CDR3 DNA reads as TGCAGTGCTGAGGACAGCCCCCACTCTTACTCTGGGGCCAACGTCCTGACTTTC.

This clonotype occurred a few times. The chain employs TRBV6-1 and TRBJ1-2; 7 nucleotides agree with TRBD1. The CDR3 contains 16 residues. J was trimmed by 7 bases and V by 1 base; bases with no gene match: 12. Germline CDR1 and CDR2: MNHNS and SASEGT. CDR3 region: CASSEGGRQGASGYTF. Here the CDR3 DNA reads TGTGCCAGCAGTGAAGGGGGGAGACAGGGAGCAAGTGGCTACACCTTC.

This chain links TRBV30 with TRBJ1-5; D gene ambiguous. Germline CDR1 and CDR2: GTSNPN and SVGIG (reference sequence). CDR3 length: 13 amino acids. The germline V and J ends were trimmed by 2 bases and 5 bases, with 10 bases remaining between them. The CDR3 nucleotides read TGTGCCTGGAGTAATAGGGATTATCAGCCCCAGCATTTT. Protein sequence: CAWSNRDYQPQHF.

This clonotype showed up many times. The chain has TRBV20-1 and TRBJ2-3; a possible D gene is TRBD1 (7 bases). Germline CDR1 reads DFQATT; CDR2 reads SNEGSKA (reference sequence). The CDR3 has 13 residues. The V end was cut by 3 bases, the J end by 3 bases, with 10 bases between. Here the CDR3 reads CSAREGATDTQYF. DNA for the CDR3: TGCAGTGCTAGGGAGGGGGCGACAGATACGCAGTATTTT.

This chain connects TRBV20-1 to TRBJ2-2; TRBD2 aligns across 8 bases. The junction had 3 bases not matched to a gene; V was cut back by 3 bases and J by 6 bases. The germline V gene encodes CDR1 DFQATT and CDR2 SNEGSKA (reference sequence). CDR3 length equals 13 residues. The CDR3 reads CSASGRAAGELFF. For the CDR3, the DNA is TGCAGTGCTAGCGGGAGGGCCGCCGGGGAGCTGTTTTTT.

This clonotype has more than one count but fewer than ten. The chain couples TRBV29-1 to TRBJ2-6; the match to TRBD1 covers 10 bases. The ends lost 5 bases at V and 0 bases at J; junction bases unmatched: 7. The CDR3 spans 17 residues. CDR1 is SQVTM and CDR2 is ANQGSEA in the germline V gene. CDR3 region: CSVTSRDRGSGANVLTF. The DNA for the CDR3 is TGCAGCGTTACTAGCCGGGACAGGGGCTCTGGGGCCAACGTCCTGACTTTC.

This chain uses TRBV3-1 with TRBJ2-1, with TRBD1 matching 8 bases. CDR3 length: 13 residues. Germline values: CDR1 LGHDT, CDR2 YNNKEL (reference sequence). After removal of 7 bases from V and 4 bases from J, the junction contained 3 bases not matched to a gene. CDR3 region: CASTDRVYNEQFF. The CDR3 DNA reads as TGTGCCAGCACGGACAGGGTTTACAATGAGCAGTTCTTC.

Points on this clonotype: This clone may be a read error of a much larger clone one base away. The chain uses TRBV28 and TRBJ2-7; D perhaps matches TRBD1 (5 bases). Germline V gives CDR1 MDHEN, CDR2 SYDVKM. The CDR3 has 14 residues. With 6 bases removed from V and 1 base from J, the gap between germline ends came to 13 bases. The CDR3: CASRPRQSSYEQYF. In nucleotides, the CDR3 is TGTGCCAGCAGACCCAGACAGTCTTCCTACGAGCAGTACTTC.